This T cell receptor beta chain derives from a study of regulatory T cells in long-lasting Graves disease. Overall study: Those with persistent Graves' disease had received antithyroid drugs for over 5 years with positive TSH receptor antibodies.

Germline V CDR1 and CDR2: DFQATT, SNEGSKA (reference sequence). V was shortened by 1 base and J by 6 bases, with 15 bases between the two germline ends. The CDR3 length is 15 residues. Study-wide results and caveats: Favored gene segments in persistent disease were TRBV28, TRBJ1-2 and TRBJ2-5. Lower TCR diversity was seen in persistent Graves' patients than in newly diagnosed ones.

Researchers made TCR beta libraries by using iRepertoire HTBI primers and running Arm-PCR on CDR3 regions. Per the original methods: Detected in the samples were 62 TRBV and 14 TRBJ segments. TCRdb passed the multiplex PCR reads through MiXCR, listing each CDR3 protein once. The V and J calls and clone size come from TCRdb's table, not from the authors' own analysis. This table has a few hundred thousand distinct CDR3 sequences, around 20% appearing once. Specified time point: persistent/refractory GD, antithyroid drugs over 5 years with positive TRAb. PBMC-derived RNA was used for the TCR library. This clonotype was seen many times. Its antigen remains unidentified.

The material was peripheral blood mononuclear cells (PBMCs), obtained when the disease was refractory, from a patient treated with antithyroid drugs. This TCR was recovered from a female donor with Graves disease. The chain is built from TRBV20-1 and TRBJ2-2; no clear D. As DNA, the CDR3 is TGCAGTGCTAGAGCTCGTGCCAATACGGCCGGGGAGCTGTTTTTT. This sequence encodes CSARARANTAGELFF.